Presented here are 23 T cell receptor beta chains from one specimen sequenced in a study of T-cell memory formation after mild COVID-19. Each CDR3 protein is one row after TCRdb ran MiXCR on the 5' RACE reads. The table lists about 450,000 distinct CDR3 sequences, 20% to 25% of them singletons, with 13% in the top ten. The sample taken for sequencing was PBMCs or a T cell subset sorted from them (not recorded which). The receptors here all came from an adult woman who had mild COVID-19 (a few samples of this study predate the infection). Cell type and time point are not known.

This clonotype was observed a handful of times. The chain uses TRBV11-2 and TRBJ1-3; no clear D gene. V was pared by 4 bases and J by 0 bases, with 10 bases between. The CDR3 runs 15 residues. Germline V gene lookup returns CDR1 SGHAT and CDR2 FQNNGV. The CDR3: CASSSTRASGNTIYF. CDR3 DNA: TGTGCCAGCAGCTCGACCCGGGCCTCTGGAAACACCATATATTTT.

This clonotype was counted between two and nine times. The chain combines TRBV5-1 with TRBJ2-1, with unresolved D. The V end lost 2 bases, the J end lost 6 bases, and 9 bases lay between the germline ends. The germline V gene has CDR1 SGHRS and CDR2 YFSETQ. The CDR3 is made up of 13 amino acids. In DNA, the CDR3 is TGCGCCAGCAGCTTACCAGGATCCAATGAGCAGTTCTTC. Amino acids: CASSLPGSNEQFF.

Only a few counts were recorded for this clonotype. CDR3 sequence: CASSYSRRATYNEQFF. CDR3 DNA sequence: TGTGCCAGCAGTTACTCGAGGAGGGCGACCTACAATGAGCAGTTCTTC. This chain uses TRBV6-5 with TRBJ2-1; the D gene is possibly TRBD2 (6 bases). CDR3 length: 16 amino acids. Between the trimmed V and J ends, which lost 0 bases and 2 bases, there was a span of 11 bases. The germline gives CDR1 MNHEY, CDR2 SVGAGI.

The chain is built from TRBV6-2 or TRBV6-3 and TRBJ2-5; D remains ambiguous. V lost 5 bases and J lost 4, with 17 bases in between. CDR1 MNHEY and CDR2 SVGEGT come from the germline V gene. The CDR3 runs to 15 residues. CDR3 nucleotides: TGTGCCAGCAGTCAGCCTTTGGGGAAAGGAGAGACCCAGTACTTC. Residues: CASSQPLGKGETQYF.

This clonotype has more than one count but fewer than ten. V is TRBV5-6 and J is TRBJ2-5, with 7 bases fitting TRBD1. V trimming: 2 bases; J trimming: 5 bases; junction bases outside the gene matches: 6. In germline, CDR1 is SGHDT, CDR2 YYEEEE. CDR3 length: 14 residues. DNA of the CDR3: TGTGCCAGCAGCTTCAGACAGGGCGGTGAGACCCAGTACTTC. Residues: CASSFRQGGETQYF.

The genes are TRBV12-3 or TRBV12-4 and TRBJ2-5; D unclear. Trimming left V 1 base short and J 3 bases short, with 9 bases between. The length of the CDR3 is 14 residues. CDR3 in amino acids: CASSLGSLEETQYF. The CDR3 region has the DNA TGTGCCAGCAGTTTAGGATCGCTGGAAGAGACCCAGTACTTC.

The rearrangement links TRBV25-1 to TRBJ1-3; 7 positions match TRBD1. The CDR3 contains 13 residues. Germline CDR1 is MGHDK and CDR2 is SYGVNS. V trimming: 9 bases; J trimming: 0 bases; junction bases outside the gene matches: 2. In nucleotides, the CDR3 is TGTGCCAGTGGACAGGCCTCTGGAAACACCATATATTTT. Translation: CASGQASGNTIYF.

This clonotype occurred a few times. The chain couples TRBV30 to TRBJ1-2; D is possibly TRBD1 (6 bases). V gave up 4 bases and J gave up 8 bases, with 17 bases separating them. The CDR3 runs to 13 residues. The germline V gene encodes CDR1 GTSNPN and CDR2 SVGIG (reference sequence). CDR3 nucleotide sequence: TGTGCCTGGAAGGAATCAGGGGCGCGGGGCTACACCTTC. This codes for CAWKESGARGYTF.

This clonotype was counted between two and nine times. CDR3 in amino acids: CASSYPAGHLNTEAFF. The CDR3 nucleotides read TGTGCCAGCAGTTACCCCGCGGGACACCTAAACACTGAAGCTTTCTTT. The chain combines TRBV6-2 or TRBV6-3 with TRBJ1-1; perhaps TRBD1 as D (6 bases). The CDR3 sequence is 16 residues long. The germline V gene has CDR1 MNHEY and CDR2 SVGEGT. Trimming took 2 bases from V and 2 from J, leaving 15 bases between them.

The chain carries TRBV12-3 or TRBV12-4 and TRBJ1-5; perhaps TRBD1 as D (6 bases). The CDR3 covers 13 residues. V was clipped by 3 bases and J by 7 bases, with 10 bases between them. As DNA, the CDR3 is TGTGCCAGCAGTTTGGAGGGGGTCCAGCCCCAGCATTTT. Translating gives CASSLEGVQPQHF.

The chain uses TRBV13 and TRBJ2-3, with TRBD2 matching 14 bases. Germline loops: CDR1 PRHDT, CDR2 FYEKMQ (reference sequence). V lost 1 base to trimming and J lost 3 bases; unmatched junction nucleotides: 3. The CDR3 is 17 amino acids. As DNA, the CDR3 is TGTGCCAGCAGCTTAGAAGGGACTAGCGGGGGAACAGATACGCAGTATTTT. It is translated as CASSLEGTSGGTDTQYF.

This chain connects TRBV5-1 to TRBJ2-5; TRBD2 might be the D (5 bases). Trimming cost V 1 base and J 5 bases, with 12 bases left between them. The CDR3 is 14 amino acids. Germline V CDR1 and CDR2: SGHRS, YFSETQ. The CDR3 spells CASSLSGSHETQYF. CDR3 coding DNA: TGCGCCAGCAGCTTGAGCGGCTCGCACGAGACCCAGTACTTC. The variable domain in full, completed from reference TRBV5-1 and TRBJ2-5, reads KAGVTQTPRYLIKTRGQQVTLSCSPISGHRSVSWYQQTPGQGLQFLFEYFSETQRNKGNFPGRFSGRQFSNSRSEMNVSTLELGDSALYLCASSLSGSHETQYFGPGTRLLVL.

The chain recombines TRBV4-1 with TRBJ1-3; 7 bases fit TRBD1. Losses at the gene ends were 3 bases for V and 0 bases for J; bases not matched to a gene: 5. This CDR3 contains 16 residues. From germline, CDR1 is MGHRA and CDR2 YSYEKL. The DNA of the CDR3 is TGCGCCAGCAGCCACCCGGGACAGTTCTCTGGAAACACCATATATTTT. Amino acid sequence: CASSHPGQFSGNTIYF.

The sample holds a few counts of this clonotype. V usage is TRBV10-3 and J usage is TRBJ1-6; D call uncertain. V shed 7 bases and J shed 6 bases, with 10 bases lying between them. CDR1 and CDR2 (germline): ENHRY, SYGVKD. The CDR3 totals 13 residues. The CDR3, as DNA: TGTGCCATCAAGGAGATTGGTAATTCACCCCTCCACTTT. It translates to CAIKEIGNSPLHF.

The genes are TRBV28 and TRBJ2-7; no clear D. Deletions cut 6 bases from V and 3 bases from J, with 12 bases between. CDR3 length: 13 amino acids. CDR1 and CDR2 (germline): MDHEN, SYDVKM. CDR3 in amino acids: CASSSRTLYEQYF. DNA of the CDR3: TGTGCCAGCAGCTCTAGGACCCTCTACGAGCAGTACTTC.

This clonotype has a handful of counts. The chain couples TRBV12-3 or TRBV12-4 to TRBJ1-1; D uncertain. Trimming left V 3 bases short and J 6 bases short, with 14 bases between. The CDR3 is made up of 14 amino acids. The CDR3 spells CASSFGRHTAEAFF. The CDR3 DNA is TGTGCCAGCAGTTTCGGCAGGCATACTGCTGAAGCTTTCTTT.

The chain joins TRBV7-6 to TRBJ1-1; D possibly corresponds to TRBD1 (5 bases). Germline V lookup: CDR1 SGHVS, CDR2 FNYEAQ. The CDR3 spans 15 residues. Trimming took off 1 base at V and 2 bases at J, with 11 bases between the two ends. CDR3 in amino acids: CASSLEGPINTEAFF. The CDR3 nucleotides are TGTGCCAGCAGCTTAGAGGGACCAATAAACACTGAAGCTTTCTTT. The complete variable domain, with remaining parts taken from reference TRBV7-6 and TRBJ1-1, reads GAGVSQSPRYKVTKRGQDVALRCDPISGHVSLYWYRQALGQGPEFLTYFNYEAQQDKSGLPNDRFSAERPEGSISTLTIQRTEQRDSAMYRCASSLEGPINTEAFFGQGTRLTVV.

The chain employs TRBV3-1 and TRBJ1-2; D not resolved. Germline V lookup: CDR1 LGHDT, CDR2 YNNKEL (reference sequence). CDR3 size: 12 residues. The ends were cut back, 4 bases at V and 11 bases at J, with 14 bases in the middle. The CDR3 loop is CASSRELGGYTF. The DNA for the CDR3 is TGTGCCAGCAGCCGGGAACTGGGAGGTTACACCTTC. The full variable domain, in which reference TRBV3-1 and TRBJ1-2 provide the parts outside the CDR3, is DTAVSQTPKYLVTQMGNDKSIKCEQNLGHDTMYWYKQDSKKFLKIMFSYNNKELIINETVPNRFSPKSPDKAHLNLHINSLELGDSAVYFCASSRELGGYTFGSGTRLTVV.

This clonotype was seen more than once but under ten times. The chain recombines TRBV5-5 with TRBJ2-1; 8 bases match TRBD1. Germline CDR1 and CDR2: SGHKS and YYEKEE (reference sequence). V lost 4 bases and J lost 10; bases outside the gene matches: 10. The CDR3 runs to 14 residues. The DNA of the CDR3 is TGTGCCAGCAGCCGAGGGACAGGTCAAGGAGAGCAGTTCTTC. It specifies CASSRGTGQGEQFF.

This clonotype was counted at least ten times. The rearrangement links TRBV6-4 to TRBJ2-3; 11 bases align to TRBD2. V lost 0 bases and J lost 14; bases outside the gene matches: 7. The CDR3 loop spans 14 amino acids. The germline CDR1 and CDR2 sequences are MRHNA and SNTAGT. Written as DNA, the CDR3 is TGTGCCAGCAGTGACTCACTAGCGGGAGCAAAAGTGTATTTT. Translated, it gives CASSDSLAGAKVYF.

The CDR3 loop reads CSALPGGPYNEQFF. CDR3 DNA: TGCAGTGCCCTCCCCGGGGGGCCTTACAATGAGCAGTTCTTC. V usage is TRBV20-1 and J usage is TRBJ2-1; D perhaps matches TRBD2 (7 bases). V lost 6 bases and J lost 4, with 16 bases in between. The CDR3 extends over 14 amino acids. From germline, CDR1 is DFQATT and CDR2 SNEGSKA (reference sequence).

The rearrangement joins TRBV12-3 or TRBV12-4 to TRBJ2-2; 8 positions match TRBD1. Trimming cost V 4 bases and J 4 bases; bases outside gene matches: 11. This CDR3 contains 17 residues. CDR3 sequence (DNA): TGTGCCAGCAGTTCCCGGTTCGGACAGGGAATCACCGGGGAGCTGTTTTTT. It codes for CASSSRFGQGITGELFF.

In this sample, this clonotype turned up a few times. The chain links TRBV7-3 to TRBJ2-7, with TRBD2 matching over 8 bases. V was pared by 4 bases and J by 6 bases, with 5 bases of the junction left unmatched. From germline, CDR1 is SGHTA and CDR2 FQGTGA. This CDR3 is built from 13 residues. The CDR3 DNA reads as TGTGCCAGCAGCTCTCTTGGGACTAGCGAGCAGTACTTC. This sequence encodes CASSSLGTSEQYF.